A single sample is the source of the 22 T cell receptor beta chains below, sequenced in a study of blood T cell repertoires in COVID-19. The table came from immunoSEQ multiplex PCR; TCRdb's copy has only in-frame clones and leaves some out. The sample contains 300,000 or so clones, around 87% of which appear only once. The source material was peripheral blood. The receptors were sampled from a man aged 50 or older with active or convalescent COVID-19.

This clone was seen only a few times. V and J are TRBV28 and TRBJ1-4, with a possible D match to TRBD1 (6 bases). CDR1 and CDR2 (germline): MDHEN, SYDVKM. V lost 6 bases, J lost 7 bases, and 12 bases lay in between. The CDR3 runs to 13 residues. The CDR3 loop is CASSPGTLEKLFF. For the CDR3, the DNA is TGTGCCAGCAGCCCCGGGACACTTGAAAAACTGTTTTTT.

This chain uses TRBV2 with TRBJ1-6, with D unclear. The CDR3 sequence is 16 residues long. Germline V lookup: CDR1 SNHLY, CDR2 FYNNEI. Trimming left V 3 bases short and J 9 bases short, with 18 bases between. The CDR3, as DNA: TGTGCCAGCAGTGATTTGGGTGGGCCTACCCTTTCACCCCTCCACTTT. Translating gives CASSDLGGPTLSPLHF.

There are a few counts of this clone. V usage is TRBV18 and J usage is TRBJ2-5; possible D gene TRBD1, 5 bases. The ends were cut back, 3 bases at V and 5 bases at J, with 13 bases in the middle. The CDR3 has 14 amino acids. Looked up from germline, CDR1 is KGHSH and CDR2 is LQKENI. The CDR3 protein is CASSPQQEKETQYF. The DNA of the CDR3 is TGTGCCAGCTCACCCCAACAGGAAAAGGAGACCCAGTACTTC.

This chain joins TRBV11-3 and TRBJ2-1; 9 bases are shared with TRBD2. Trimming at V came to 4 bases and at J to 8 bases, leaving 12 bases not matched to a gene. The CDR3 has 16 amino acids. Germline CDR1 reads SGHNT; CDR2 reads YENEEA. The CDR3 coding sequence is TGTGCCAGCAGCTCAGAACCGGGACTAGCTTTCGATGAGCAGTTCTTC. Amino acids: CASSSEPGLAFDEQFF.

The CDR3 loop reads CASSWRGREGLDTQYF. CDR3 coding DNA: TGTGCCAGCAGCTGGCGGGGGCGGGAGGGCCTGGATACGCAGTATTTT. The genes are TRBV11-3 and TRBJ2-3, with TRBD2 identical over 9 bases. V lost 4 bases and J lost 6; bases outside the gene matches: 11. CDR3 length: 16 amino acids. The V gene's germline CDR1 is SGHNT and CDR2 YENEEA.

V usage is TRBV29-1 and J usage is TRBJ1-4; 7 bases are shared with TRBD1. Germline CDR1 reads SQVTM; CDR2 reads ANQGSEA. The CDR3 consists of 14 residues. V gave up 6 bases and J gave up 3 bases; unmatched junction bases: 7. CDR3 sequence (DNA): TGCAGCGTCGCTGACAGGGATGCTAATGAAAAACTGTTTTTT. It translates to CSVADRDANEKLFF.

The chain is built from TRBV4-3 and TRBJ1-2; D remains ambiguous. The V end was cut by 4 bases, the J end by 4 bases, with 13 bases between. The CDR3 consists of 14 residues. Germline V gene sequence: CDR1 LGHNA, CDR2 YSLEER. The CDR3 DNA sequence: TGCGCCAGCAGCCTGACTCGCTCCCTCTATGGCTACACCTTC. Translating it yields CASSLTRSLYGYTF.

The chain's CDR3 is CASSLAPYGTGVGAFF. CDR3 bases: TGTGCCAGCAGCTTGGCACCATATGGGACAGGGGTAGGAGCTTTCTTT. The chain couples TRBV5-8 to TRBJ1-1; 10 bases align to TRBD1. The germline V gene has CDR1 SGHTS and CDR2 YDEGEE. The CDR3 is 16 amino acids. The V and J ends lost 0 bases and 10 bases, in that order; junction bases with no gene match: 12.

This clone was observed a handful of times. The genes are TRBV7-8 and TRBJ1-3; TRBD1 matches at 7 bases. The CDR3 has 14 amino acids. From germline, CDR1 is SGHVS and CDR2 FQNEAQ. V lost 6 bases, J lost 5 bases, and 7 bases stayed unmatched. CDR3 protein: CASRPRQGRNTIYF. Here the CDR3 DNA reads TGTGCCAGCAGACCGAGACAGGGTAGAAACACCATATATTTT.

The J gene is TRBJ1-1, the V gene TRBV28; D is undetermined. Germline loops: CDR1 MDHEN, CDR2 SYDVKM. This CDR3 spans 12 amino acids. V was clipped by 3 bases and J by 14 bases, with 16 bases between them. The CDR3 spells CASSFYNQVEFF. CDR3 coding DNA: TGTGCCAGCAGTTTTTACAATCAGGTAGAGTTCTTT.

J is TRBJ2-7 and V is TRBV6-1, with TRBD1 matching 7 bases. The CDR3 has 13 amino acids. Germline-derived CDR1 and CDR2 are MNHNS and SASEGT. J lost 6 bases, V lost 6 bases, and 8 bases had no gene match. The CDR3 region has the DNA TGTGCCAGCAGCCTCTTCGACAGGGCCGAGCAGTACTTC. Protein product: CASSLFDRAEQYF.

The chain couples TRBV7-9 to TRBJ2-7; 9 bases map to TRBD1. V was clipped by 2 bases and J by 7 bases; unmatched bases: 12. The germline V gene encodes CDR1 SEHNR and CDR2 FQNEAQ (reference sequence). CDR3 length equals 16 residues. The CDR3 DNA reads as TGTGCCAGCAGCTTAAAGCCCGGGACAGGGTGGAGTGAGCAGTACTTC. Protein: CASSLKPGTGWSEQYF. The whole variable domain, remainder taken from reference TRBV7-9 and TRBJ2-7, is DTGVSQNPRHKITKRGQNVTFRCDPISEHNRLYWYRQTLGQGPEFLTYFQNEAQLEKSRLLSDRFSAERPKGSFSTLEIQRTEQGDSAMYLCASSLKPGTGWSEQYFGPGTRLTVT.

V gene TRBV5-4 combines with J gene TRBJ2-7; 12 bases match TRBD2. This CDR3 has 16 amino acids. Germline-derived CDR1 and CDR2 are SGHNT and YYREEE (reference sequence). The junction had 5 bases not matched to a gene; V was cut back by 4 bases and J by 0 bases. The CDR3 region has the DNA TGTGCCAGCAGCGGGGGGACTAGCGGGTTCTCCTACGAGCAGTACTTC. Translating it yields CASSGGTSGFSYEQYF.

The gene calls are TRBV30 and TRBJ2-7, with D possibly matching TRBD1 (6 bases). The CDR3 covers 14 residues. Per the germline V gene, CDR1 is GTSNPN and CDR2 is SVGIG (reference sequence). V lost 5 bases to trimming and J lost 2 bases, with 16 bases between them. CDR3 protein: CAWSSGTFPYEQYF. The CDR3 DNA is TGTGCCTGGTCCTCCGGGACATTCCCCTACGAGCAGTACTTC.

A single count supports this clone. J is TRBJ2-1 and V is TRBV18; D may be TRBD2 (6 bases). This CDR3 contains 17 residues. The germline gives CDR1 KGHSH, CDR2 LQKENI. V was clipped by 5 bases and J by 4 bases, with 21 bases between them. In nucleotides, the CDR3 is TGTGCCAGCTCAGCGATGTGGGGGAGGAAGGATTACAATGAGCAGTTCTTC. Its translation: CASSAMWGRKDYNEQFF.

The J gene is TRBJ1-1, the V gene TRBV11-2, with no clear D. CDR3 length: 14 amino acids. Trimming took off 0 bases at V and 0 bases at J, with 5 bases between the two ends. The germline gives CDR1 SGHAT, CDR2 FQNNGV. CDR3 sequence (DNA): TGTGCCAGCAGCTTAGACCCCGTGAACACTGAAGCTTTCTTT. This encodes CASSLDPVNTEAFF.

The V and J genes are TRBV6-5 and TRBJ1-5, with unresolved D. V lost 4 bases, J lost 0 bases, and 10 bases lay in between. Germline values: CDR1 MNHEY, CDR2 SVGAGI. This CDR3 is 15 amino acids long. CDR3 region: CASSSTVISNQPQHF. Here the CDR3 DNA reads TGTGCCAGCAGTTCTACGGTCATTAGCAATCAGCCCCAGCATTTT.

The CDR3 coding sequence is TGTGCCATCAGTGAGCAAGATCTGGGAGTGAGGAACATTCAGTACTTC. Protein sequence: CAISEQDLGVRNIQYF. This chain joins TRBV10-3 and TRBJ2-4; a possible D gene is TRBD2 (5 bases). The CDR3 extends over 16 amino acids. Between the trimmed V and J ends, which lost 2 bases and 7 bases, there was a span of 18 bases. In germline, CDR1 is ENHRY, CDR2 SYGVKD.

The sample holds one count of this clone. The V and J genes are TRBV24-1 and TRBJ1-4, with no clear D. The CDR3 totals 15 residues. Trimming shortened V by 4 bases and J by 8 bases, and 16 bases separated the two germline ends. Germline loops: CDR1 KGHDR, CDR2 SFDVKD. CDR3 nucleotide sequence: TGTGCCACCAGTGACGCGCAGGATAACCAGGAAAAACTGTTTTTT. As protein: CATSDAQDNQEKLFF.

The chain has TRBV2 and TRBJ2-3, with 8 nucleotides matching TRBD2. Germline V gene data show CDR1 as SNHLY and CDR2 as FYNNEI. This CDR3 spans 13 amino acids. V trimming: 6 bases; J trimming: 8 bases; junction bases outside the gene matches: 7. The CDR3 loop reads CASRASGGSTQYF. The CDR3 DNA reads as TGTGCCAGCAGGGCGAGCGGGGGTAGTACGCAGTATTTT.

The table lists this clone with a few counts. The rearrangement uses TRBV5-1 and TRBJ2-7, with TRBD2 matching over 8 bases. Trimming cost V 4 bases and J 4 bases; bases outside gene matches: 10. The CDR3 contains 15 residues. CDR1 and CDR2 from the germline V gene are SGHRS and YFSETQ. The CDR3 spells CASSPLSSGLYEQYF. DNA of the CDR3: TGCGCCAGCAGCCCTCTTTCTAGCGGGCTTTACGAGCAGTACTTC.

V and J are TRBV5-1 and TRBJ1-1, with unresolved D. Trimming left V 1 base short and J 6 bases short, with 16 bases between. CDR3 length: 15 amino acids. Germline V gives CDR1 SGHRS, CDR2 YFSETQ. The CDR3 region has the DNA TGCGCCAGCAGCTTGTATGGGCCCAGCCCCTCTGAAGCTTTCTTT. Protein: CASSLYGPSPSEAFF.